This is a list of T cell receptor beta chains from one sample in a study of T cells in Graves' hyperthyroidism and ophthalmopathy. TCRdb ran MiXCR on the multiplex PCR reads and lists one entry per CDR3 protein. The data show some 690,000 distinct CDR3 sequences, roughly 17% seen once. The sample taken for sequencing was blood. These receptors were collected from a man aged 50-60 years with Graves' hyperthyroidism. Both conserved end residues are part of each CDR3. The D gene is left open where the match is weak. Clone size appears in some rows only: once, few, many, or a class for an expanded clone.

clone_size,d_call,v_call,j_call,cdr3_nt,cdr3_aa
few,TRBD1,TRBV7-2,TRBJ1-2,TGTGCCAGCAGCTTAGACCTGACAGGGGGCTATGGCTACACCTTC,CASSLDLTGGYGYTF
few,.,TRBV28,TRBJ2-6,TGTGCCAGCAGTTTTCTGGGTTCAGGGGCCAACGTCCTGACTTTC,CASSFLGSGANVLTF
many,.,TRBV30,TRBJ2-2,TGTGCCTGGAGTGTACGGATCAGCGCGAACACCGGGGAGCTGTTTTTT,CAWSVRISANTGELFF
.,.,TRBV28,TRBJ2-1,TGTGCCAGCTTCAAGAGCTCCTACAATGAGCAGTTCTTC,CASFKSSYNEQFF
many,.,TRBV25-1,TRBJ1-3,TGTGCCAGCAGTGATTTTTCCGTGGTGACTGGAAACACCATATATTTT,CASSDFSVVTGNTIYF
.,TRBD1,TRBV6-6,TRBJ1-4,TGTGCCAGCAGTTACTCGGGACAGGGTGGTAATGAAAAACTGTTTTTT,CASSYSGQGGNEKLFF
many,.,TRBV28,TRBJ2-7,TGTGCCAGCAGTTTAACGGGACATATACGTAACGAGCAGTACTTC,CASSLTGHIRNEQYF
few,.,TRBV7-9,TRBJ2-3,TGTGCCGGCGGGTCTAACACAGATACGCAGTATTTT,CAGGSNTDTQYF
many,.,TRBV5-1,TRBJ2-2,TGCGCCAGCAGAGAGTGGCGCGCGAACACCGGGGAGCTGTTTTTT,CASREWRANTGELFF
.,.,TRBV6-5,TRBJ2-1,TGTGCCAGCAGTTACCCCTCTGGGGGAAGCTCCTACAATGAGCAGTTCTTC,CASSYPSGGSSYNEQFF
many,TRBD2,TRBV7-9,TRBJ2-7,TGTGCCTCGGCTAGCGGTTACTACGAGCAGTACTTC,CASASGYYEQYF
few,.,TRBV28,TRBJ1-1,TGTGCCAGCAGTTTCTTAACATTGAACACTGAAGCTTTCTTT,CASSFLTLNTEAFF
.,TRBD1,TRBV10-3,TRBJ1-1,TGTGCCATCAGTGACTCCGGGACAGGGGGCGCGAGCACTGAAGCTTTCTTT,CAISDSGTGGASTEAFF
many,TRBD1,TRBV11-2,TRBJ2-3,TGTGCCAGCAGCTTAATGGGGACAGGGGTAACAGATACGCAGTATTTT,CASSLMGTGVTDTQYF
.,.,TRBV5-5,TRBJ2-2,TGTGCCACCAATAAAAAAGGGACGGACACCGGGGAGCTGTTTTTT,CATNKKGTDTGELFF
.,TRBD1,TRBV7-6,TRBJ2-7,TGTGCCAGCAGCCCCAGGACAGGGGGCGCCGAGCAGTACTTC,CASSPRTGGAEQYF
.,TRBD2,TRBV12-3/TRBV12-4,TRBJ2-7,TGTGCCAGCAGTCCTAGACTAGCGGGAGTTGGCGAGCAGTACTTC,CASSPRLAGVGEQYF
.,TRBD2,TRBV27,TRBJ2-7,TGTGCCAGCAGTTTAAACGCGGGAGGGAGGTACGAGCAGTACTTC,CASSLNAGGRYEQYF
.,.,TRBV7-9,TRBJ1-2,TGTGCCAGCAGCTTAGCCTTGGGGGTTGACTATGGCTACACCTTC,CASSLALGVDYGYTF
many,TRBD1,TRBV11-2,TRBJ2-3,TGTGCCAGCAGCTTAGAACCGCAGGGGGCTTTCACAGATACGCAGTATTTT,CASSLEPQGAFTDTQYF
few,TRBD1,TRBV19,TRBJ2-7,TGTGCCAGTAGCGATTTAGTGGGGACAGGGTCCTACGAGCAGTACTTC,CASSDLVGTGSYEQYF
many,TRBD1,TRBV2,TRBJ2-1,TGTGCCAGCAGTAGACAGGGATACGAGCAGTTCTTC,CASSRQGYEQFF
few,.,TRBV20-1,TRBJ1-1,TGCAGTGCTAGAGATTACGCGGGGAAGAACACTGAAGCTTTCTTT,CSARDYAGKNTEAFF
many,.,TRBV10-3,TRBJ2-7,TGTGCCACCAAACCGGGAGAGACCTACGAGCAGTACTTC,CATKPGETYEQYF
few,.,TRBV29-1,TRBJ1-1,TGCAGCGCCCCGATGAGAGGGACTGAAGCTTTCTTT,CSAPMRGTEAFF
many,TRBD2,TRBV14,TRBJ2-1,TGTGCCAGCAGCCAAGCCAGCGGGAGTAGGAATGAGCAGTTCTTC,CASSQASGSRNEQFF
many,TRBD1,TRBV12-3/TRBV12-4,TRBJ1-5,TGTGCCAGCAGCGAGACAGGGTTTCAGCCCCAGCATTTT,CASSETGFQPQHF
many,.,TRBV7-2,TRBJ2-2,TGTGCCAGCAGCTTAGGCTCTGGGATGAACACCGGGGAGCTGTTTTTT,CASSLGSGMNTGELFF
many,TRBD1,TRBV6-2/TRBV6-3,TRBJ2-7,TGTGCCAGCAGTCCGGACAGGGCCAGCTCCTACGAGCAGTACTTC,CASSPDRASSYEQYF
.,.,TRBV24-1,TRBJ2-1,TGTGCCACCAGTTCAGGGCGGGACTCCTACAATGAGCAGTTCTTC,CATSSGRDSYNEQFF
.,.,TRBV10-3,TRBJ2-7,TGTGCCATCAGGGGCGGGGTCTCCCGGGACAACTCCTACGAGCAGTACTTC,CAIRGGVSRDNSYEQYF
few,TRBD1,TRBV18,TRBJ2-3,TGTGCCAGCGCCAGACAGGGGAGCACAGATACGCAGTATTTT,CASARQGSTDTQYF
many,.,TRBV28,TRBJ1-4,TGTGCCAGCAGGAGTAATGAAAAACTGTTTTTT,CASRSNEKLFF
few,.,TRBV7-2,TRBJ2-1,TGTGCCAGCAGCTTAGCCCCAGTCTCCTACAATGAGCAGTTCTTC,CASSLAPVSYNEQFF
few,TRBD2,TRBV29-1,TRBJ2-5,TGCAGCGTTGGACTAGCGGGAATAAGAGAGACCCAGTACTTC,CSVGLAGIRETQYF
few,.,TRBV16,TRBJ2-4,TGTGCCAGCAGTTCAGACAGCCTTGGAGCCAAAAACATTCAGTACTTC,CASSSDSLGAKNIQYF
.,TRBD1,TRBV30,TRBJ1-6,TGTGCCTGGAGTGTAGGCAGGGGGTTAAGCTCCTATAATTCACCCCTCCACTTT,CAWSVGRGLSSYNSPLHF
many,.,TRBV10-1,TRBJ1-3,TGCGCCAGCAGTGCCGGGACCGTCTCTGGAAACACCATATATTTT,CASSAGTVSGNTIYF
many,TRBD2,TRBV5-1,TRBJ2-1,TGCGCCAGCAGCTTAGGACTAGCGGGAGGCGTTTCCTACAATGAGCAGTTCTTC,CASSLGLAGGVSYNEQFF